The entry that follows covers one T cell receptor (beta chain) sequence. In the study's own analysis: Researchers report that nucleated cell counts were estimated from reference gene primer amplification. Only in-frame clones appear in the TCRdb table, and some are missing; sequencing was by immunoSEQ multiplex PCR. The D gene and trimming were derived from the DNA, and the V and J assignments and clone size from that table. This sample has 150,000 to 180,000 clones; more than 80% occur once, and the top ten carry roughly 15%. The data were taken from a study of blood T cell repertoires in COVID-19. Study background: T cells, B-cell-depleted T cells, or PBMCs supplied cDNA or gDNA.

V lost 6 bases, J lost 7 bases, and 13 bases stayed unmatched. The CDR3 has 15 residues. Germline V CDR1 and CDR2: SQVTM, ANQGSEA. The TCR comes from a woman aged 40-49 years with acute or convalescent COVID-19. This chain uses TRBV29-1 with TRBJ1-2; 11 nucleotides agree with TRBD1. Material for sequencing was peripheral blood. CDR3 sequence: CSVTTGGGTGGGYTF. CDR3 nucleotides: TGCAGCGTCACAACCGGAGGGGGGACAGGGGGTGGCTACACCTTC.